The rows below give T cell receptor beta chains drawn from one sample of a study of blood T cell repertoires in COVID-19. Sequencing used immunoSEQ multiplex PCR; TCRdb keeps in-frame clones, though not all of them. The sample lists nearly 90,000 clones; about two thirds were seen once. The sample consisted of peripheral blood. Every receptor here comes from a woman of 80 years or more with acute or convalescent COVID-19. The CDR3 runs from the conserved cysteine through the conserved F or W. D genes are given only for firm matches. Size is omitted from some rows. Given values are once, few, many or a class for expanded clones.

CDR3 protein,CDR3 DNA,V gene,CDR3 length,D gene,J gene,clone size
CASSLGTGGDYGYTF,TGTGCCAGCAGCTTAGGGACAGGGGGTGACTATGGCTACACCTTC,TRBV7-6,15,TRBD1,TRBJ1-2,NA
CSASPYRAGLGYTF,TGCAGTGCTAGTCCCTACAGGGCTGGCCTCGGCTACACCTTC,TRBV20-1,14,NA,TRBJ1-2,once
CATSDSGQGLYNEQFF,TGTGCCACCAGTGATTCCGGACAGGGACTTTACAATGAGCAGTTCTTC,TRBV24-1,16,TRBD1,TRBJ2-1,NA
CASSPGQGAPYNEQFF,TGTGCCAGCAGCCCGGGACAGGGGGCCCCCTACAATGAGCAGTTCTTC,TRBV11-3,16,TRBD1,TRBJ2-1,NA
CAISDQPRDSPSHEQYF,TGTGCCATCAGTGATCAACCCCGGGACAGCCCTTCTCACGAGCAGTACTTC,TRBV10-3,17,TRBD1,TRBJ2-7,NA
CASSVTLQGRDYGYTF,TGTGCCAGCAGCGTAACGTTACAGGGTAGGGACTATGGCTACACCTTC,TRBV2,16,NA,TRBJ1-2,few
CASSLRQGTYYGYTF,TGTGCCAGCAGTTTGAGACAGGGGACCTACTATGGCTACACCTTC,TRBV27,15,TRBD1,TRBJ1-2,NA
CAISEQGRGEKLFF,TGTGCCATCAGTGAGCAGGGGAGAGGTGAAAAACTGTTTTTT,TRBV10-3,14,NA,TRBJ1-4,NA
CAWLTGGRKKGYTF,TGTGCCTGGCTGACAGGGGGCAGAAAGAAAGGCTACACCTTC,TRBV30,14,TRBD1,TRBJ1-2,NA
CASSTGKGAREKLFF,TGTGCCAGCAGCACGGGAAAGGGGGCAAGGGAAAAACTGTTTTTT,TRBV5-6,15,TRBD1,TRBJ1-4,NA
CASRRTVYLTEAFF,TGTGCCAGCAGACGAACAGTATATCTCACTGAAGCTTTCTTT,TRBV6-5,14,NA,TRBJ1-1,few
CASSEPRGRGTQYF,TGCGCCAGCAGTGAGCCCAGGGGAAGGGGTACGCAGTATTTT,TRBV10-2,14,NA,TRBJ2-3,NA
CASSYYGEGNYNEQFF,TGTGCCAGCAGTTACTACGGGGAGGGGAACTACAATGAGCAGTTCTTC,TRBV6-2/TRBV6-3,16,TRBD2,TRBJ2-1,few
CASSPASGGLYNEQFF,TGTGCCAGCAGCCCGGCCAGCGGGGGGTTATACAATGAGCAGTTCTTC,TRBV6-4,16,TRBD2,TRBJ2-1,once
CASSSRDSNSPLHF,TGTGCCAGTAGTTCCCGGGACAGTAATTCACCCCTCCACTTT,TRBV19,14,TRBD1,TRBJ1-6,NA
CASSYPTGYISPLHF,TGTGCCAGCAGTTACCCGACAGGATATATTTCACCCCTCCACTTT,TRBV6-2/TRBV6-3,15,NA,TRBJ1-6,NA
CASSSLWRPGAFF,TGTGCCAGCAGTTCCCTGTGGAGGCCGGGAGCTTTCTTT,TRBV12-3/TRBV12-4,13,NA,TRBJ1-1,NA
CAWSPYLGQPATNEKLFF,TGTGCCTGGAGTCCCTACCTCGGACAGCCCGCAACTAATGAAAAACTGTTTTTT,TRBV30,18,NA,TRBJ1-4,NA
CAISEGVATLYEQYF,TGTGCCATCAGTGAGGGAGTAGCTACCCTTTACGAGCAGTACTTC,TRBV10-3,15,NA,TRBJ2-7,once
CASSPHRMNTEAFF,TGTGCCAGCAGCCCTCACAGGATGAACACTGAAGCTTTCTTT,TRBV7-2,14,NA,TRBJ1-1,many
CASSEYLTAMNTEAFF,TGCGCCAGCAGTGAGTATCTAACAGCCATGAACACTGAAGCTTTCTTT,TRBV10-2,16,NA,TRBJ1-1,NA
CASKTEWNTEAFF,TGTGCCAGCAAAACTGAGTGGAACACTGAAGCTTTCTTT,TRBV7-2,13,NA,TRBJ1-1,NA
CASCTASTDTQYF,TGTGCCAGCTGTACAGCCAGCACAGATACGCAGTATTTT,TRBV6-6,13,NA,TRBJ2-3,once
CASSVTGKETQYF,TGTGCCAGCAGCGTCACAGGGAAAGAGACCCAGTACTTC,TRBV7-8,13,NA,TRBJ2-5,NA
CASSTFRQGVNTEAFF,TGTGCCAGTAGTACGTTCCGACAGGGGGTGAACACTGAAGCTTTCTTT,TRBV19,16,TRBD1,TRBJ1-1,NA
CASSTKQGAGYGYTF,TGTGCCAGCAGTACAAAACAGGGGGCGGGTTATGGCTACACCTTC,TRBV6-5,15,TRBD1,TRBJ1-2,few
CASTGTGQYEKLFF,TGTGCCAGCACCGGGACAGGCCAGTATGAAAAACTGTTTTTT,TRBV6-5,14,TRBD1,TRBJ1-4,NA